The 18 T cell receptor beta chains below all came from one sample that was sequenced in a study of T-cell memory formation after mild COVID-19. TCRdb reprocessed the 5' RACE reads with MiXCR, giving one entry per CDR3 protein. Here the sample spans 450,000 or so distinct CDR3 sequences, more than 20% being singletons. Material for sequencing was PBMCs or a T cell subset sorted from them (not recorded which). These receptors were obtained from an adult woman who had mild COVID-19 (a few samples of this study predate the infection). Cell type and time point are not known.

The chain couples TRBV5-1 to TRBJ2-1; 10 nucleotides line up with TRBD2. V shed 4 bases and J 6 bases; nucleotides not matched to a gene: 4. CDR3 length: 14 residues. The germline CDR1 and CDR2 sequences are SGHRS and YFSETQ. CDR3 coding DNA: TGCGCCAGCAGCCCCGGGACTAGCGCCAATGAGCAGTTCTTC. It translates to CASSPGTSANEQFF.

The CDR3 DNA follows: TGTGCCAGCAGCCAAGATCCGGCAGGGGGTAATTCACCCCTCCACTTT. It specifies CASSQDPAGGNSPLHF. The chain recombines TRBV3-1 with TRBJ1-6, with 7 bases aligning to TRBD1. The J segment lost 6 bases and the V segment lost 0 bases, leaving 5 bases of the junction unmatched. Looked up from germline, CDR1 is LGHDT and CDR2 is YNNKEL (reference sequence). This CDR3 contains 16 residues.

V and J are TRBV24-1 and TRBJ2-2; TRBD1 is a possible D gene (5 bases). This CDR3 has 15 residues. Germline V gene lookup returns CDR1 KGHDR and CDR2 SFDVKD. Trimming left V 5 bases short and J 6 bases short, with 15 bases between. As DNA, the CDR3 is TGTGCCACCAGTGGTCCGACAGTCAAACCCGGGGAGCTGTTTTTT. It encodes CATSGPTVKPGELFF.

The chain is built from TRBV5-1 and TRBJ1-2; no clear D gene. The V gene's germline CDR1 is SGHRS and CDR2 YFSETQ. Trimming shortened V by 4 bases and J by 6 bases, and 19 bases separated the two germline ends. The CDR3 has 15 amino acids. The CDR3 DNA follows: TGCGCCAGCAGCCCGGAGGTCGGGGAGGTGGATGGCTACACCTTC. It is translated as CASSPEVGEVDGYTF.

The rearrangement uses TRBV27 and TRBJ1-1; TRBD1 matches at 7 bases. The CDR3 sequence is 14 residues long. Germline loops: CDR1 MNHEY, CDR2 SMNVEV (reference sequence). V lost 7 bases, J lost 6 bases, and 11 bases stayed unmatched. The CDR3 sequence: CASTLTGQIAEAFF. The DNA for the CDR3 is TGTGCCAGCACACTGACAGGGCAGATAGCTGAAGCTTTCTTT.

CDR3 sequence reads: CASSTRTGGEKLFF. CDR3 DNA sequence: TGTGCCAGCAGTACCCGGACAGGGGGGGAAAAACTGTTTTTT. The J gene is TRBJ1-4, the V gene TRBV12-3 or TRBV12-4, with 10 bases that match TRBD1. V lost 5 bases to trimming and J lost 8 bases; unmatched junction nucleotides: 5. The CDR3 is made up of 14 amino acids.

The CDR3 DNA is TGTGCCAGCTCTAGGGCCGGGACTATCAATGAGCAGTTCTTC. It yields the protein CASSRAGTINEQFF. The V and J genes are TRBV12-3 or TRBV12-4 and TRBJ2-1, with 7 bases identical to TRBD2. J gave up 6 bases and V 8 bases, and 10 bases lay outside the gene matches. The CDR3 sequence is 14 residues long.

The rearrangement joins TRBV7-3 to TRBJ2-1, with 7 bases fitting TRBD2. This CDR3 region has 15 residues. The ends lost 2 bases at V and 6 bases at J; junction bases unmatched: 7. CDR1 and CDR2 from the germline V gene are SGHTA and FQGTGA. CDR3 loop: CASSLGAGAINEQFF. The DNA for the CDR3 is TGTGCCAGCAGCTTAGGGGCGGGAGCAATCAATGAGCAGTTCTTC.

This clonotype has a handful of counts. This sequence joins TRBV7-3 and TRBJ2-1; D may be TRBD1 or TRBD2 (8 bases each). There are 16 residues in the CDR3. The germline CDR1 and CDR2 sequences are SGHTA and FQGTGA. Trimming took off 5 bases at V and 8 bases at J, with 22 bases between the two ends. The CDR3 is CASSHIAGQAVDEQFF. CDR3 sequence (DNA): TGTGCCAGCAGCCATATAGCGGGACAGGCTGTCGATGAGCAGTTCTTC.

This clonotype has just a few counts. This rearrangement joins TRBV6-2 or TRBV6-3 to TRBJ2-3; D call uncertain. There are 12 residues in the CDR3. V was cut by 2 bases and J by 4 bases, with 4 bases left in between. The germline gives CDR1 MNHEY, CDR2 SVGEGT. CDR3 in amino acids: CASSYRPDTQYF. CDR3 nucleotides: TGTGCCAGCAGTTACCGTCCAGATACGCAGTATTTT.

A remark on this clonotype: One junction end does not reproduce the germline sequence, and a read error may be involved. This rearrangement joins TRBV12-3 or TRBV12-4 to TRBJ2-7, with 9 bases matching TRBD1. CDR3 length: 12 amino acids. The CDR3 nucleotides are TGTGCCAGCAGTTTATGGCTGACAGGGGGGAACTTC. This translates into CASSLWLTGGNF.

This clonotype was observed a handful of times. The V gene is TRBV7-2, the J gene TRBJ2-7; 10 nucleotides agree with TRBD2. This CDR3 is 16 amino acids long. Germline CDR1 is SGHTA and CDR2 is FQGNSA. With V trimmed by 1 base and J by 6 bases, 9 bases remained unmatched. CDR3 nucleotide sequence: TGTGCCAGCAGCTTAGGTCCTAGCGGGAGAAGTCTCGAGCAGTACTTC. Protein: CASSLGPSGRSLEQYF.

The chain uses TRBV12-3 or TRBV12-4 and TRBJ1-1; D gene uncertain. The length of the CDR3 is 12 residues. V shed 3 bases and J shed 12 bases, with 14 bases lying between them. In nucleotides, the CDR3 is TGTGCCAGCAGTTTGAGGATAGGGCTAACTTTCTTT. Residues: CASSLRIGLTFF.

The V gene is TRBV15, the J gene TRBJ2-5, with D unclear. Germline CDR1 and CDR2: LNHNV and YYDKDF (reference sequence). The CDR3 has 12 residues. Between the trimmed V and J ends, which lost 2 bases and 3 bases, there was a span of 4 bases. CDR3 sequence: CATSRPKETQYF. CDR3 coding DNA: TGTGCCACCAGCAGACCTAAAGAGACCCAGTACTTC.

The rearrangement links TRBV21-1 to TRBJ2-1; the D call of TRBD2 is as the table states it, not checked on the DNA. TRBV21-1 is assigned pseudogene status. This CDR3 is 17 amino acids long. Here the CDR3 reads CASSKPPASGGYNEQFF. Here the CDR3 DNA reads TGTGCCAGCAGCAAACCCCCCGCTAGCGGGGGTTACAATGAGCAGTTCTTC.

The V gene is TRBV7-2, the J gene TRBJ2-3; D tentatively fits TRBD1 or TRBD2 (5 bases each). With 5 bases removed from V and 2 bases from J, the gap between germline ends came to 14 bases. This CDR3 region has 15 residues. The germline gives CDR1 SGHTA, CDR2 FQGNSA. For the CDR3, the DNA is TGTGCCAGCAGCCCCGGGGCGGATTACACAGATACGCAGTATTTT. Amino acid sequence: CASSPGADYTDTQYF.

V is TRBV12-3 or TRBV12-4 and J is TRBJ1-1; D is undetermined. V gave up 8 bases and J gave up 8 bases, with 18 bases separating them. CDR3 length: 13 amino acids. The CDR3 DNA reads as TGTGCCAGCCGCCGGTCATTGGTTACAGAAGCTTTCTTT. The encoded protein is CASRRSLVTEAFF.

This clonotype was seen a handful of times. The J gene is TRBJ2-1, the V gene TRBV12-3 or TRBV12-4; possibly TRBD2 for D (6 bases). The CDR3 runs to 19 residues. Trimming stripped 1 base from V and 1 base from J, with 20 bases between. The CDR3 sequence: CASSLVVGVGTPSYNEQFF. The CDR3 DNA sequence: TGTGCCAGCAGTTTAGTCGTGGGGGTAGGGACTCCATCCTACAATGAGCAGTTCTTC.